The 23 T cell receptor beta chains below all came from one sample that was sequenced in a study of cytotoxic CD8 clonotypes in ibrutinib-treated CLL. Produced via immunoSEQ multiplex PCR; TCRdb's table is partial and in-frame only. The sample contains about 39,000 clones, about 70% of which appear only once. Specimen: PBMCs, collected at disease progression, from a patient treated with ibrutinib. The receptors stem from a human donor with chronic lymphocytic leukemia.

This chain uses TRBV5-6 with TRBJ2-7, with TRBD1 as a possible D gene (5 bases). The CDR3 has 15 amino acids. V lost 1 base and J lost 3, with 14 bases in between. CDR1 SGHDT and CDR2 YYEEEE come from the germline V gene. For the CDR3, the DNA is TGTGCCAGCAGCTTGACAGGTTTGACCGTCTACGAGCAGTACTTC. It yields the protein CASSLTGLTVYEQYF.

The chain carries TRBV5-4 and TRBJ2-1, with a possible D match to TRBD2 (6 bases). Per the germline V gene, CDR1 is SGHNT and CDR2 is YYREEE (reference sequence). V was shortened by 4 bases and J by 4 bases, with 12 bases between the two germline ends. There are 14 residues in the CDR3. This CDR3 reads CASSNRDFYNEQFF. CDR3 DNA: TGTGCCAGCAGCAATAGGGACTTTTACAATGAGCAGTTCTTC.

CDR3: CASSRSHPEQYF. The CDR3 nucleotides read TGTGCCAGCAGCCGCTCTCATCCCGAGCAGTACTTC. The chain joins TRBV28 to TRBJ2-7; D call uncertain. V lost 6 bases and J lost 6, with 12 bases in between. Germline lookup yields CDR1 MDHEN and CDR2 SYDVKM. The CDR3 loop spans 12 amino acids.

This CDR3 reads CASSLAPESQPQHF. The CDR3 DNA sequence: TGTGCCAGCAGCTTAGCCCCCGAAAGCCAGCCCCAGCATTTT. The chain joins TRBV11-3 to TRBJ1-5; D is undetermined. Germline V gene sequence: CDR1 SGHNT, CDR2 YENEEA. Deletions cut 1 base from V and 7 bases from J, with 11 bases between. The CDR3 sequence is 14 residues long.

This chain joins TRBV30 and TRBJ2-2, with TRBD1 matching 8 bases. Germline V gene lookup returns CDR1 GTSNPN and CDR2 SVGIG (reference sequence). This CDR3 is 15 amino acids long. With 2 bases clipped from V and 3 bases from J, the junction kept 5 bases outside the gene matches. The CDR3 is CAWSQGQADTGELFF. The CDR3 coding sequence is TGTGCCTGGAGTCAGGGACAGGCGGACACCGGGGAGCTGTTTTTT.

Only a few counts were recorded for this clone. V and J are TRBV6-6 and TRBJ2-1; 15 bases agree with TRBD2. The CDR3 is 16 residues long. J gave up 4 bases and V 5 bases, and 3 bases lay outside the gene matches. In germline, CDR1 is MNHNY, CDR2 SVGAGI (reference sequence). CDR3 coding DNA: TGTGCCAGCAGTCGGACTAGCGGGAGGGGTTACAATGAGCAGTTCTTC. Protein sequence: CASSRTSGRGYNEQFF.

This clone was observed a handful of times. J is TRBJ2-3 and V is TRBV27, with D tentatively TRBD1 or TRBD2 (5 bases each). The CDR3 extends over 14 amino acids. With 8 bases removed from V and 9 bases from J, the gap between germline ends came to 21 bases. Per the germline V gene, CDR1 is MNHEY and CDR2 is SMNVEV (reference sequence). This CDR3 reads CASASRDGMWTQYF. The CDR3 DNA sequence: TGTGCCAGCGCCTCTCGGGACGGAATGTGGACGCAGTATTTT.

This clone was detected only once. The J gene is TRBJ2-5, the V gene TRBV4-3; TRBD2 matches at 7 bases. CDR3 length: 17 amino acids. V gave up 2 bases and J gave up 5 bases; unmatched junction bases: 14. The germline V gene encodes CDR1 LGHNA and CDR2 YSLEER. The CDR3 DNA is TGCGCCAGCAGCCAATTAGTGGGTGCGGGAGAAATGGAGACCCAGTACTTC. Encoded protein: CASSQLVGAGEMETQYF.

The J gene is TRBJ2-3, the V gene TRBV10-3; no firm D call. V was clipped by 10 bases and J by 6 bases, with 8 bases between them. Germline assignment: CDR1 ENHRY and CDR2 SYGVKD. The CDR3 has 10 residues. This CDR3 reads CATRMDTQYF. The DNA of the CDR3 is TGTGCCACGCGTATGGATACGCAGTATTTT.

This chain joins TRBV4-2 and TRBJ1-1, with 7 nucleotides matching TRBD1. The CDR3 consists of 14 residues. CDR1 and CDR2 from the germline V gene are LGHNA and YNFKEQ. Unmatched junction bases numbered 3, after V lost 4 bases and J lost 1 base. The CDR3 reads CASSRGTENTEAFF. As DNA, the CDR3 is TGTGCCAGCAGCCGAGGGACAGAGAACACTGAAGCTTTCTTT.

The rearrangement joins TRBV11-1 to TRBJ2-3; D possibly corresponds to TRBD2 (6 bases). The length of the CDR3 is 17 residues. V was trimmed by 5 bases and J by 4 bases, leaving 22 bases between them. Germline assignment: CDR1 SGHAT and CDR2 FQDESV (reference sequence). CDR3 sequence: CASSPRGLPGSSDTQYF. In nucleotides, the CDR3 is TGTGCCAGCAGCCCTCGGGGACTCCCAGGTTCTTCAGATACGCAGTATTTT.

This sequence joins TRBV5-6 and TRBJ1-6, with a possible D match to TRBD1 (5 bases). V shed 2 bases and J shed 10 bases, with 16 bases lying between them. The CDR3 covers 15 residues. Germline-derived CDR1 and CDR2 are SGHDT and YYEEEE. CDR3 DNA: TGTGCCAGCAGCTTTGTGGGTCAGGGAGGATCACCCCTCCACTTT. Encoded protein: CASSFVGQGGSPLHF.

This clone was counted many times. The chain has TRBV7-3 and TRBJ2-2, with TRBD2 identical over 9 bases. The V gene end was trimmed by 1 base and the J gene end by 6 bases; junction bases not matched to a gene: 6. This CDR3 region has 16 residues. Per germline, CDR1 SGHTA and CDR2 FQGTGA. The CDR3 loop reads CASSLKSLAGPGELFF. The CDR3 DNA sequence: TGTGCCAGCAGCTTAAAGTCTCTAGCGGGACCCGGGGAGCTGTTTTTT. The complete variable domain, with remaining parts taken from reference TRBV7-3 and TRBJ2-2, reads GAGVSQTPSNKVTEKGKYVELRCDPISGHTALYWYRQSLGQGPEFLIYFQGTGAADDSGLPNDRFFAVRPEGSVSTLKIQRTERGDSAVYLCASSLKSLAGPGELFFGEGSRLTVL.

This chain links TRBV12-5 with TRBJ1-2; TRBD1 matches 10 bases. The J segment lost 9 bases and the V segment lost 4 bases, leaving 14 bases of the junction unmatched. The V gene's germline CDR1 is LGHNT and CDR2 FRNRAP. CDR3 length equals 16 residues. As DNA, the CDR3 is TGTGCTAGTGGTTCAACGGGACAGGGGTTTTCTCGGAGCTACACCTTC. Encoded protein: CASGSTGQGFSRSYTF.

This clone was observed once. The rearrangement joins TRBV19 to TRBJ2-7; 8 bases line up with TRBD1. The germline CDR1 and CDR2 sequences are LNHDA and SQIVND (reference sequence). The CDR3 runs 14 residues. V lost 4 bases, J lost 2 bases, and 4 bases stayed unmatched. The CDR3 DNA is TGTGCCAGTAGTAGATGGACAGGGACCTACGAGCAGTACTTC. This translates into CASSRWTGTYEQYF.

Only a few counts were recorded for this clone. This same CDR3 is encoded by further DNA sequences in the sample. V usage is TRBV7-2 and J usage is TRBJ2-7; 9 nucleotides agree with TRBD2. J gave up 2 bases and V 5 bases, and 4 bases lay outside the gene matches. This CDR3 has 14 amino acids. The germline V gene encodes CDR1 SGHTA and CDR2 FQGNSA. CDR3 sequence: CASSPSGGPYEQYF. CDR3 bases: TGTGCCAGCAGCCCCAGCGGGGGGCCCTACGAGCAGTACTTC.

The chain has TRBV5-6 and TRBJ1-2; possible D gene TRBD1, 6 bases. The CDR3 spans 14 residues. From germline, CDR1 is SGHDT and CDR2 YYEEEE. Trimming shortened V by 7 bases and J by 3 bases, and 16 bases separated the two germline ends. CDR3 amino acids: CASDRLQGYYGYTF. The CDR3 bases are TGTGCCAGCGACCGATTACAGGGTTACTATGGCTACACCTTC.

Notes on this clone: At the DNA level, this CDR3 is encoded by other sequences in the same sample as well. This chain uses TRBV5-6 with TRBJ1-1; 7 bases agree with TRBD1. After removal of 4 bases from V and 6 bases from J, the junction contained 9 bases not matched to a gene. Germline loops: CDR1 SGHDT, CDR2 YYEEEE. The CDR3 is 14 residues long. CDR3 sequence: CASSLLDRVAEAFF. The CDR3 region has the DNA TGTGCCAGCAGCCTCCTTGACAGGGTGGCTGAAGCTTTCTTT.

The chain joins TRBV5-1 to TRBJ1-1; TRBD1 matches at 7 bases. CDR1 and CDR2 (germline): SGHRS, YFSETQ. Unmatched junction bases numbered 3, after V lost 4 bases and J lost 9 bases. CDR3 length equals 11 residues. The CDR3 sequence is CASSVGQKAFF. The CDR3 region has the DNA TGCGCCAGCAGCGTGGGACAGAAAGCTTTCTTT. Together with reference TRBV5-1 and TRBJ1-1, the CDR3 gives the full variable domain: KAGVTQTPRYLIKTRGQQVTLSCSPISGHRSVSWYQQTPGQGLQFLFEYFSETQRNKGNFPGRFSGRQFSNSRSEMNVSTLELGDSALYLCASSVGQKAFFGQGTRLTVV.

The chain links TRBV5-1 to TRBJ1-1; a possible D gene is TRBD1 (6 bases). CDR1 is SGHRS, CDR2 YFSETQ, per germline. This CDR3 spans 13 amino acids. V was pared by 3 bases and J by 7 bases, with 13 bases between. Here the CDR3 reads CASSSPRGDEAFF. CDR3 nucleotides: TGCGCCAGCAGCTCGCCCAGGGGTGATGAAGCTTTCTTT.

The chain has TRBV11-2 and TRBJ2-1; 12 bases are a match to TRBD2. V shed 3 bases and J 8 bases; nucleotides not matched to a gene: 14. The CDR3 runs 18 residues. Germline values: CDR1 SGHAT, CDR2 FQNNGV. This chain's CDR3 is CASSFGLPRLAGDYEQFF. For the CDR3, the DNA is TGTGCCAGCAGCTTCGGCCTCCCTAGACTAGCGGGAGATTATGAGCAGTTCTTC.

This clone was observed once. V gene TRBV6-5 combines with J gene TRBJ2-5; D is unresolved. V lost 0 bases and J 5 bases, leaving 10 bases between the germline ends. CDR1 MNHEY and CDR2 SVGAGI come from the germline V gene. This CDR3 is built from 14 residues. As DNA, the CDR3 is TGTGCCAGCAGTTACTCGAATTTGGGGGAGACCCAGTACTTC. Its protein is CASSYSNLGETQYF.

In this sample, this clone turned up a few times. The chain recombines TRBV10-1 with TRBJ1-5; no clear D. The germline V gene encodes CDR1 WNHNN and CDR2 SYGVQD (reference sequence). V was clipped by 0 bases and J by 6 bases, with 9 bases between them. This CDR3 spans 14 amino acids. The CDR3 DNA follows: TGCGCCAGCAGTGAGTCGGGCAGCGGTCAGCCCCAGCATTTT. This translates into CASSESGSGQPQHF.